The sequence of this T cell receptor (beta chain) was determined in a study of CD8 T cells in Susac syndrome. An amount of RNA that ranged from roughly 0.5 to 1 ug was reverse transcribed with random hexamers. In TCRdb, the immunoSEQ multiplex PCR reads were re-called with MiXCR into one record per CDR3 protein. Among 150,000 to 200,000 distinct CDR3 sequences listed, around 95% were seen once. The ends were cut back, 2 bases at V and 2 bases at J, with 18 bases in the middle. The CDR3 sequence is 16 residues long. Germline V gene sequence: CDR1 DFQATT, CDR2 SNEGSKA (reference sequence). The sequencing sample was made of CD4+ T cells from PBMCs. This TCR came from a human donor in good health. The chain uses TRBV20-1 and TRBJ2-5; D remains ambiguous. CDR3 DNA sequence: TGCAGTGCTAGATCCCCCCTGACTGAGGTTCAAGAGACCCAGTACTTC. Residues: CSARSPLTEVQETQYF.